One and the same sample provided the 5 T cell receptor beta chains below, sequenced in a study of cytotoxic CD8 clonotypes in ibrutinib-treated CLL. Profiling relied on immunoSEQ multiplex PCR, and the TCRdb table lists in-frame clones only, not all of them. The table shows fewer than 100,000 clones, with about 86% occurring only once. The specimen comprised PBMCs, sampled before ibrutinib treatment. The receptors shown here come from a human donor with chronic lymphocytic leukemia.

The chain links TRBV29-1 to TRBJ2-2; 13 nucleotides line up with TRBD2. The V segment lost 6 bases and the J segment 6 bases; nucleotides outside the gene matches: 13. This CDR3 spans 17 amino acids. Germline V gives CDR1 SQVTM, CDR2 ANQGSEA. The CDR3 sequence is CSVGTSGTAGRAGELFF. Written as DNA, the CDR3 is TGCAGCGTAGGGACTAGCGGGACCGCCGGTCGCGCCGGGGAGCTGTTTTTT.

The chain's CDR3 is CASSWSLGGGELFF. The CDR3 DNA is TGTGCCAGCTCCTGGAGTCTAGGAGGCGGGGAGCTGTTTTTT. J is TRBJ2-2 and V is TRBV7-7; possibly TRBD2 for D (5 bases). Looked up from germline, CDR1 is SSHAT and CDR2 is FNYEAQ (reference sequence). Trimming removed 8 bases at V and 7 bases at J, with 17 bases between. This CDR3 is 14 amino acids long.

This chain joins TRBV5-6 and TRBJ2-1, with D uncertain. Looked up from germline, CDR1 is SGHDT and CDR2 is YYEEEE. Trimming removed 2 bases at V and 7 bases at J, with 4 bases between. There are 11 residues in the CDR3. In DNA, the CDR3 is TGTGCCAGCAGCTTCAGTAATGAGCAGTTCTTC. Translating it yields CASSFSNEQFF.

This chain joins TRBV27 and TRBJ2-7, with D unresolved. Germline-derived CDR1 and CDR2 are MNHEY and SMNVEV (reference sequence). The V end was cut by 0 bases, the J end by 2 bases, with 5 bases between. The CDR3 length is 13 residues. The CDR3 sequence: CASSLSSAYEQYF. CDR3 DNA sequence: TGTGCCAGCAGTTTATCGAGCGCCTACGAGCAGTACTTC.

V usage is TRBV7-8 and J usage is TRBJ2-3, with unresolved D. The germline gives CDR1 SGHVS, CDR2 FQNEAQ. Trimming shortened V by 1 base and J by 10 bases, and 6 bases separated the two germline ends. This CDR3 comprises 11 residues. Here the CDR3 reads CASSLEYPQYF. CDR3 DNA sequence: TGTGCCAGCAGCTTAGAGTATCCGCAGTATTTT.